The sample holds many counts of the clone carrying this T cell receptor beta chain. Amplified TCR beta CDR3 regions derived from RNA transcripts. When the TCR CDR3 underwent first-round RT-PCR, the HTBI primer set was used. TCRdb re-analysed the multiplex PCR reads in MiXCR, keeping a single row per CDR3 protein. The top ten clones hold approximately 12% of a sample with a few hundred thousand distinct CDR3 sequences, more than 12% of them seen once. The data belong to a study of T cells in Graves' hyperthyroidism and ophthalmopathy. This CDR3 is 15 amino acids long. V shed 11 bases, J shed 7 bases, and the junction held 16 bases outside the gene matches. Germline values: CDR1 LNHDA, CDR2 SQIVND (reference sequence).

The clonotype was recovered from a woman aged 40 to 55 with Graves' hyperthyroidism that later progressed to Graves' ophthalmopathy. J is TRBJ2-1 and V is TRBV19; 8 bases align to TRBD1. Sequences were obtained from blood. CDR3 sequence reads: CAGGEKRQGLNEQFF. CDR3 bases: TGTGCCGGAGGGGAAAAACGACAGGGGCTTAATGAGCAGTTCTTC.